The rows below give T cell receptor beta chains drawn from one sample of a study of T cells after yellow fever vaccination. TCRdb reanalysed the 5' RACE reads using MiXCR and keeps one entry per CDR3 protein. Of some 400,000 distinct CDR3 sequences in the sample, 6.2% were seen once. The source was PBMCs, collected 5 days after the yellow fever booster vaccination. The receptors originated from a man younger than 45 who received the YFV17D yellow fever vaccine. Each CDR3 is given with its conserved first and last residue. The D gene is left open where the match is weak. Clone size appears in some rows only: once, few, many, or a class for an expanded clone.

j_gene,d_gene,v_gene,abundance,CDR3nt,CDR3aa
TRBJ2-4,-,TRBV20-1,few,TGCAGTGCTAGTGCGGGTGCCAAAAACATTCAGTACTTC,CSASAGAKNIQYF
TRBJ1-2,-,TRBV7-3,many,TGTGCCAGCAGCAATGGACCTAACTATGGCTACACCTTC,CASSNGPNYGYTF
TRBJ2-1,-,TRBV27,many,TGTGCCAGCACAGGAAAATACAATGAGCAGTTCTTC,CASTGKYNEQFF
TRBJ2-3,-,TRBV7-2,many,TGTGCCAGCAGGTTAACCACAGATACGCAGTATTTT,CASRLTTDTQYF
TRBJ2-5,-,TRBV18,-,TGTGCCAGCTCATCTACTGGCCCCCTTTCGGAGCAAGAGACCCAGTACTTC,CASSSTGPLSEQETQYF
TRBJ2-3,-,TRBV10-3,few,TGTGCCATCAGTGAGGGGGGTGGTCGCACAGATACGCAGTATTTT,CAISEGGGRTDTQYF
TRBJ2-5,-,TRBV15,few,TGTGCCACCAGCAGTGGGTTGAGGGAGACCCAGTACTTC,CATSSGLRETQYF
TRBJ2-3,-,TRBV5-1,many,TGCGCCAGCAGCGCGGAGGTCCGGGTGGATACGCAGTATTTT,CASSAEVRVDTQYF
TRBJ2-1,TRBD2,TRBV5-1,few,TGCGCCAGCAGCTGGCGGTCTAGCGGGAGTTCTGAGCAGTTCTTC,CASSWRSSGSSEQFF
TRBJ2-3,-,TRBV7-9,many,TGTGCCAGCAGCTTTGAACAGGGTTTGGGTACGCAGTATTTT,CASSFEQGLGTQYF
TRBJ2-1,TRBD2,TRBV28,many,TGTGCCAGCAGTTGGGAGGGCAGTTACAATGAGCAGTTCTTC,CASSWEGSYNEQFF
TRBJ2-5,-,TRBV14,many,TGTGCCAGCAGCCAAGATCTAGAGACCCAGTACTTC,CASSQDLETQYF
TRBJ2-2,-,TRBV7-2,few,TGTGCCAGCAGCTTAGACTATACTAACACCGGGGAGCTGTTTTTT,CASSLDYTNTGELFF
TRBJ2-7,TRBD2,TRBV20-1,many,TGCAGTGCTAGAGATTCTAGCGGCTACGAGCAGTACTTC,CSARDSSGYEQYF
TRBJ1-4,-,TRBV7-2,few,TGTGCCAGCAGCTTCGTACCAGACGGGCCTTTTGAAAAACTGTTTTTT,CASSFVPDGPFEKLFF
TRBJ2-2,-,TRBV10-3,many,TGTGCCGCCCGGGCAGGGGATCACGGGGAGCTGTTTTTT,CAARAGDHGELFF
TRBJ2-7,-,TRBV18,-,TGTGCCAGCTCACCCGCCCAGGGGGGTTCCTACGAGCAGTACTTC,CASSPAQGGSYEQYF
TRBJ2-3,-,TRBV7-9,many,TGTGCCGGTGGGCGGGGCACAGATACGCAGTATTTT,CAGGRGTDTQYF
TRBJ2-3,-,TRBV14,few,TGTGCCAGCAGCCAATTTCTCACAGATACGCAGTATTTT,CASSQFLTDTQYF
TRBJ2-7,TRBD2,TRBV7-8,-,TGTGCCAGCAGCTTAGCGGGGCAGCGGGGACGCTACGAGCAGCACTTC,CASSLAGQRGRYEQHF
TRBJ1-2,-,TRBV29-1,many,TGCAGCGTTGAAGCGGCGTATGGCTACACCTTC,CSVEAAYGYTF
TRBJ1-1,-,TRBV5-1,many,TGCGCCAGCAGCTTGGTTCAGGCCCCGGGCACTGAAGCTTTCTTT,CASSLVQAPGTEAFF
TRBJ2-3,TRBD2,TRBV10-3,-,TGTGCCGCAACCCCAGCGGGAGGTTCAGATACGCAGTATTTT,CAATPAGGSDTQYF
TRBJ2-2,TRBD2,TRBV7-2,many,TGTGCCAGCAGCCCTCCGGGACTACTTACCGGGGAGCTGTTTTTT,CASSPPGLLTGELFF
TRBJ2-5,-,TRBV10-3,many,TGTGCCATCAGTGAGTCCCAAGAGACCCAGTACTTC,CAISESQETQYF
TRBJ1-5,TRBD1,TRBV28,few,TGTGCCAGCAGTTTCTCCGGACAGGCTAGCAATCAGCCCCAGCATTTT,CASSFSGQASNQPQHF
TRBJ2-3,-,TRBV12-3/TRBV12-4,few,TGTGCCAGCAGTTTAGCACGGGCCGACGGGTATACGCAGTATTTT,CASSLARADGYTQYF
TRBJ2-1,-,TRBV2,few,TGTGCTCAAAGTCGACTAAGGAGCAATGAGCAGTTCTTC,CAQSRLRSNEQFF
TRBJ2-2,-,TRBV20-1,few,TGCAGTGCTCTGGACGTAAACACCGGGGAGCTGTTTTTT,CSALDVNTGELFF
TRBJ2-3,TRBD2,TRBV11-3,-,TGTGCCATCAGCTCAAGCGGGGCCGGCATCGGGCAGTATTTT,CAISSSGAGIGQYF